Detailed here is one T cell receptor beta chain. The data stem from a study of cytomegalovirus exposure and HLA in healthy donors. Primers for the PCR totalled 60 Vbeta and 13 Jbeta. The assay was immunoSEQ multiplex PCR, and TCRdb's table has in-frame clones only and misses some. This table has over 50,000 clones, 75% to 85% appearing once. Germline V gene lookup returns CDR1 SEHNR and CDR2 FQNEAQ (reference sequence). The CDR3 totals 12 residues. Sequencing was performed on PBMCs. V is TRBV7-9 and J is TRBJ1-5; D might be TRBD1 (5 bases). The DNA end lines up better with TRBJ2-3; the J call may be wrong. This TCR was sampled from a man aged 45-65 years in good health and CMV-seropositive. The DNA for the CDR3 is TGTGCCAGCAGCTCAGGGAATCAGGCGCAGTATTTT. Its translation: CASSSGNQAQYF.